This T cell receptor beta chain was found in a study of shared clonotypes between healthy human individuals. TCRdb's table, derived via immunoSEQ multiplex PCR, lists solely in-frame clones and lacks some. Of around 1,100,000 clones listed, about 80% are singletons. With V trimmed by 7 bases and J by 5 bases, 4 bases remained unmatched. Germline CDR1 reads MGHRA; CDR2 reads YSYEKL. The CDR3 contains 14 residues. The chain carries TRBV4-1 and TRBJ2-1; 11 nucleotides align to TRBD2. The TCR was taken from a man aged 18 to 30 in good health. Some clones in this sample may be carry-over from other donors' samples. Sequenced input: memory CD4+ T cells from PBMCs. Noted subset: CD45RA-negative fraction. In nucleotides, the CDR3 is TGCGCCAGCACCCGACTAGCGGGACACAATGAGCAGTTCTTC. This gives the protein CASTRLAGHNEQFF.